Included here is one T cell receptor beta chain sequence, with context. Its cognate antigen is unknown. The sample contains more than one DNA sequence encoding this CDR3. Researchers ran the PCR with 60 Vbeta and 13 Jbeta primers. Sequenced by immunoSEQ multiplex PCR; TCRdb stores in-frame clones only, minus some. Of 200,000 to 300,000 clones in the sample, over 80% were seen once. The CDR3 spans 14 residues. CDR1 is LNHDA and CDR2 is SQIVND in the germline V gene (reference sequence). J lost 4 bases, V lost 3 bases, and 2 bases had no gene match. This entry is derived from a study of cytomegalovirus exposure and HLA in healthy donors. Study findings and constraints: Several V segments, TRBV6-2 and TRBV6-3 among them, could not be told apart and were dropped. In all likelihood, a cluster of highly shared sequence variants was a sequencing artifact.

Sequencing input: PBMCs. The receptor was derived from a woman aged 40 to 55 in good health and CMV-seropositive. The chain recombines TRBV19 with TRBJ1-1; TRBD1 matches 10 bases. CDR3 nucleotide sequence: TGTGCCAGTAGTATGACAGGGGGCGGCACTGAAGCTTTCTTT. The encoded protein is CASSMTGGGTEAFF.